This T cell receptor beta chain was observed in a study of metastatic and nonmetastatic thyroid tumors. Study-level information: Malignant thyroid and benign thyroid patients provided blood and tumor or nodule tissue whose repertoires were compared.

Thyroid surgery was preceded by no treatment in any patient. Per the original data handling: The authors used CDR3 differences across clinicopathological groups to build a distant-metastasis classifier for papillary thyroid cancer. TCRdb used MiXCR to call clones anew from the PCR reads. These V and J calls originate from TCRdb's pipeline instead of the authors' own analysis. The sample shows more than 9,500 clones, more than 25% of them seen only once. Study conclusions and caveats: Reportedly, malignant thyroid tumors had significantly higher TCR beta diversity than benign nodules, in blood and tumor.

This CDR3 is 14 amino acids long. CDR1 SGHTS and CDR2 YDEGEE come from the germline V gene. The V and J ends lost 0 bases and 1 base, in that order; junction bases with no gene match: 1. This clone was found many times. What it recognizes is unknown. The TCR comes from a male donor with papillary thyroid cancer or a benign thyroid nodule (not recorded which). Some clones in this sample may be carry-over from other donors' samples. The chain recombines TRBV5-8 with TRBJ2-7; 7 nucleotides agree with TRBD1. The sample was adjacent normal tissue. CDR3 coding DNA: TGTGCCAGCAGCTTGGCAGGGGGATCCTACGAGCAGTACTTC. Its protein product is CASSLAGGSYEQYF.